These 32 T cell receptor beta chains originate from one sample sequenced in a study of cytomegalovirus exposure and HLA in healthy donors. The study ran its PCR with 60 Vbeta and 13 Jbeta primers. The method was immunoSEQ multiplex PCR; TCRdb's version includes in-frame clones alone and lacks a portion of them. The table lists 150,000 to 200,000 clones, less than 80% of them singletons. Sequenced input: PBMCs. The receptors shown here come from a man aged 35 to 55 in good health and CMV-seronegative.

The genes are TRBV19 and TRBJ1-4, with D tentatively TRBD1 (5 bases). The V gene's germline CDR1 is LNHDA and CDR2 SQIVND (reference sequence). V lost 5 bases, J lost 5 bases, and 18 bases lay in between. The CDR3 has 16 residues. This CDR3 is CASSPLGAGPNEKLFF. The CDR3 bases are TGTGCCAGTAGTCCCCTTGGGGCAGGCCCGAATGAAAAACTGTTTTTT.

V is TRBV9 and J is TRBJ2-5; 10 positions match TRBD1. The J call may be in error: the DNA end matches TRBJ2-7 better. Germline CDR1 SGDLS, CDR2 YYNGEE. The CDR3 runs 15 residues. CDR3 residues: CASSVSWTGGGEQYF. DNA for the CDR3: TGTGCCAGCAGCGTCTCCTGGACAGGGGGGGGCGAGCAGTACTTC.

This sequence joins TRBV12-5 and TRBJ1-4; tentative D call: TRBD1 (6 bases). The CDR3 is 15 residues long. From germline, CDR1 is LGHNT and CDR2 FRNRAP. Between the trimmed V and J ends, which lost 2 bases and 6 bases, there was a span of 13 bases. As DNA, the CDR3 is TGTGCTAGTGGTTTGCTGGGGGGGCGGGATGAAAAACTGTTTTTT. Protein: CASGLLGGRDEKLFF.

This rearrangement joins TRBV6-1 to TRBJ2-7; 10 nucleotides match TRBD2. V lost 8 bases and J lost 4; bases outside the gene matches: 8. This CDR3 is 14 amino acids long. From germline, CDR1 is MNHNS and CDR2 SASEGT. The chain's CDR3 is CASGRLAGIYEQYF. DNA for the CDR3: TGTGCCAGCGGCCGACTAGCGGGCATATACGAGCAGTACTTC.

This chain links TRBV5-1 with TRBJ2-3; possibly TRBD1 for D (6 bases). CDR1 and CDR2 (germline): SGHRS, YFSETQ. This CDR3 comprises 14 residues. Trimming left V 4 bases short and J 2 bases short, with 11 bases between. The CDR3 reads CASSPTGNTDTQYF. DNA of the CDR3: TGCGCCAGCAGCCCTACAGGGAACACAGATACGCAGTATTTT.

The genes are TRBV14 and TRBJ2-2; D is possibly TRBD2 (6 bases). With 4 bases removed from V and 2 bases from J, the gap between germline ends came to 14 bases. The germline CDR1 and CDR2 sequences are SGHDN and FVKESK. The CDR3 has 16 amino acids. CDR3 DNA: TGTGCCAGCAGCCGTTACCCTAGCGAAAACACCGGGGAGCTGTTTTTT. It codes for CASSRYPSENTGELFF.

This clone was seen more than once but under ten times. The rearrangement links TRBV28 to TRBJ1-1; D is unclear. CDR1 and CDR2 from the germline V gene are MDHEN and SYDVKM. Between the trimmed V and J ends, which lost 10 bases and 3 bases, there was a span of 15 bases. CDR3 length equals 13 residues. CDR3 residues: CATTGPPYTEAFF. The CDR3 DNA is TGTGCCACTACCGGTCCTCCCTACACTGAAGCTTTCTTT.

This clone was seen only a few times. The chain links TRBV30 to TRBJ1-5; D is undetermined. Trimming removed 0 bases from V and 4 bases from J, with 10 bases in between. Per the germline V gene, CDR1 is GTSNPN and CDR2 is SVGIG (reference sequence). The CDR3 has 14 residues. The CDR3 region has the DNA TGTGCCTGGAGTGTAAAACAGAAGAATCAGCCCCAGCATTTT. Translating it yields CAWSVKQKNQPQHF.

The rearrangement links TRBV5-8 to TRBJ2-5; D gene ambiguous. CDR1 SGHTS and CDR2 YDEGEE come from the germline V gene. The CDR3 covers 13 residues. Trimming took off 0 bases at V and 5 bases at J, with 8 bases between the two ends. CDR3 DNA: TGTGCCAGCAGCTTGGGGCAGAGGGAGACCCAGTACTTC. Its protein is CASSLGQRETQYF. Full variable domain (rest looked up from reference TRBV5-8 and TRBJ2-5): EAGVTQSPTHLIKTRGQQATLRCSPISGHTSVYWYQQALGLGLQFLLWYDEGEERNRGNFPPRFSGRQFPNYSSELNVNALELEDSALYLCASSLGQRETQYFGPGTRLLVL.

The rearrangement joins TRBV2 to TRBJ2-5, with 7 bases lining up with TRBD2. This CDR3 has 13 residues. V lost 4 bases to trimming and J lost 11 bases; unmatched junction nucleotides: 10. The V gene's germline CDR1 is SNHLY and CDR2 FYNNEI. The CDR3 protein is CASSVGGRREQYF. The CDR3 nucleotides are TGTGCCAGCAGTGTTGGCGGGAGACGAGAGCAGTACTTC. Variable domain in full (rest from reference TRBV2 and TRBJ2-5): EPEVTQTPSHQVTQMGQEVILRCVPISNHLYFYWYRQILGQKVEFLVSFYNNEISEKSEIFDDQFSVERPDGSNFTLKIRSTKLEDSAMYFCASSVGGRREQYFGPGTRLLVL.

This clone has just a few counts. The CDR3 DNA follows: TGTGCCAGCAACAGACAGGGCCGGACCGGGGAGCTGTTTTTT. Protein: CASNRQGRTGELFF. V gene TRBV6-1 combines with J gene TRBJ2-2; 7 bases are a match to TRBD1. The CDR3 loop spans 14 amino acids. CDR1 and CDR2 (germline): MNHNS, SASEGT. V shed 7 bases, J shed 5 bases, and the junction held 7 bases outside the gene matches.

The chain joins TRBV19 to TRBJ2-7; 11 positions match TRBD2. The germline gives CDR1 LNHDA, CDR2 SQIVND (reference sequence). The V segment lost 5 bases and the J segment 2 bases; nucleotides outside the gene matches: 5. The CDR3 has 15 residues. The CDR3 coding sequence is TGTGCCAGTAGTCCCGGGACTAGCGGAACCTACGAGCAGTACTTC. Its translation is CASSPGTSGTYEQYF. Variable domain in full (rest from reference TRBV19 and TRBJ2-7): DGGITQSPKYLFRKEGQNVTLSCEQNLNHDAMYWYRQDPGQGLRLIYYSQIVNDFQKGDIAEGYSVSREKKESFPLTVTSAQKNPTAFYLCASSPGTSGTYEQYFGPGTRLTVT.

The chain links TRBV29-1 to TRBJ1-3, with D possibly TRBD1 on 6 matching bases. Germline values: CDR1 SQVTM, CDR2 ANQGSEA. The CDR3 loop spans 13 amino acids. Trimming left V 2 bases short and J 7 bases short, with 12 bases between. CDR3 protein: CSVEKGEVNTIYF. In DNA, the CDR3 is TGCAGCGTTGAAAAGGGGGAAGTGAACACCATATATTTT.

J is TRBJ2-3 and V is TRBV6-1, with D possibly being TRBD2 (6 bases). The CDR3 runs 14 residues. V shed 2 bases and J shed 5 bases, with 11 bases lying between them. The germline CDR1 and CDR2 sequences are MNHNS and SASEGT. The CDR3: CASSEWASVDTQYF. The DNA for the CDR3 is TGTGCCAGCAGTGAATGGGCTAGCGTAGATACGCAGTATTTT.

This clone occurred a few times. V and J are TRBV5-6 and TRBJ2-7; a weak D match, TRBD2 (6 bases). Trimming took off 0 bases at V and 1 base at J, with 11 bases between the two ends. This CDR3 has 15 amino acids. CDR1 is SGHDT and CDR2 is YYEEEE in the germline V gene. As DNA, the CDR3 is TGTGCCAGCAGCTTGGTCTTAGCGGAGTCCTACGAGCAGTACTTC. Its translation is CASSLVLAESYEQYF.

A single count supports this clone. The rearrangement joins TRBV5-1 to TRBJ2-6; 9 nucleotides match TRBD1. V shed 2 bases and J 3 bases; nucleotides not matched to a gene: 6. The CDR3 is 17 residues long. Germline lookup yields CDR1 SGHRS and CDR2 YFSETQ. In DNA, the CDR3 is TGCGCCAGCAGCTTCCGGGACAGGGTTTTTGGGGCCAACGTCCTGACTTTC. It yields the protein CASSFRDRVFGANVLTF.

The chain links TRBV4-3 to TRBJ1-4; 8 bases are shared with TRBD1. Germline CDR1 reads LGHNA; CDR2 reads YSLEER. The CDR3 runs 15 residues. The ends lost 2 bases at V and 8 bases at J; junction bases unmatched: 7. The CDR3 loop is CASSQQTTGEEKLFF. CDR3 sequence (DNA): TGCGCCAGCAGCCAACAAACGACAGGGGAGGAAAAACTGTTTTTT.

The chain combines TRBV27 with TRBJ2-5, with 9 bases fitting TRBD1. The last part of the DNA fits TRBJ2-7 better; the J call may be wrong. This CDR3 has 16 residues. Germline assignment: CDR1 MNHEY and CDR2 SMNVEV (reference sequence). CDR3 nucleotide sequence: TGTGCCAGCAGTTTAGGGTTTCCGGGACAGGGCTACGAGCAGTACTTC. The encoded protein is CASSLGFPGQGYEQYF.

Only a few counts were recorded for this clone. The CDR3 loop is CASSRPGSSYEQYF. CDR3 coding DNA: TGTGCCAGCAGCCGCCCGGGGAGCTCCTACGAGCAGTACTTC. The chain couples TRBV6-5 to TRBJ2-5, with a possible D match to TRBD2 (5 bases). The J call may not be correct, given that the DNA end is closer to TRBJ2-7. CDR1 is MNHEY, CDR2 SVGAGI, per germline. The length of the CDR3 is 14 residues.

The chain is built from TRBV29-1 and TRBJ1-1; 10 positions match TRBD1. CDR3 size: 13 residues. Per germline, CDR1 SQVTM and CDR2 ANQGSEA. Unmatched junction bases numbered 2, after V lost 6 bases and J lost 1 base. CDR3 coding DNA: TGCAGCGTACGGACAGGGGGGAACACTGAAGCTTTCTTT. It codes for CSVRTGGNTEAFF.

This clone was recorded once. The chain has TRBV7-2 and TRBJ2-5; D is ambiguous. Per germline, CDR1 SGHTA and CDR2 FQGNSA. V was cut by 5 bases and J by 5 bases, with 12 bases left in between. The CDR3 has 13 amino acids. This chain's CDR3 is CASSPTTWETQYF. The CDR3 DNA sequence: TGTGCCAGCAGCCCGACAACTTGGGAGACCCAGTACTTC.

The CDR3 here is CASSLFGQGANEQYF. CDR3 coding DNA: TGTGCCAGCAGTTTATTTGGCCAGGGGGCCAACGAGCAGTACTTC. The chain uses TRBV27 and TRBJ2-5, with TRBD1 matching 8 bases. The DNA end is a closer match to TRBJ2-7, so the J assignment may be wrong. Per the germline V gene, CDR1 is MNHEY and CDR2 is SMNVEV (reference sequence). The CDR3 sequence is 15 residues long.

The V and J genes are TRBV9 and TRBJ2-6; the match to TRBD2 covers 13 bases. Trimming at V came to 3 bases and at J to 0 bases, leaving 3 bases not matched to a gene. Germline V gives CDR1 SGDLS, CDR2 YYNGEE. The CDR3 is 18 residues long. Here the CDR3 reads CASSATSGRASGANVLTF. CDR3 bases: TGTGCCAGCAGCGCAACTAGCGGGAGGGCCTCTGGGGCCAACGTCCTGACTTTC.

The chain is built from TRBV14 and TRBJ2-7; the D gene is possibly TRBD2 (5 bases). Germline values: CDR1 SGHDN, CDR2 FVKESK. V shed 0 bases and J shed 4 bases, with 19 bases lying between them. CDR3 length: 17 residues. The CDR3, as DNA: TGTGCCAGCAGCCAAGATACCTTTACGGGAAGTGGTTACGAGCAGTACTTC. This encodes CASSQDTFTGSGYEQYF. Together with reference TRBV14 and TRBJ2-7, the CDR3 gives the full variable domain: EAGVTQFPSHSVIEKGQTVTLRCDPISGHDNLYWYRRVMGKEIKFLLHFVKESKQDESGMPNNRFLAERTGGTYSTLKVQPAELEDSGVYFCASSQDTFTGSGYEQYFGPGTRLTVT.

CDR3 sequence reads: CASSLDELAGVSEQYF. As DNA, the CDR3 is TGTGCCAGCAGCTTGGACGAACTAGCGGGAGTGAGCGAGCAGTACTTC. The chain carries TRBV5-5 and TRBJ2-7, with 11 bases that match TRBD2. Germline lookup yields CDR1 SGHKS and CDR2 YYEKEE (reference sequence). The CDR3 sequence is 16 residues long. The V segment lost 0 bases and the J segment 6 bases; nucleotides outside the gene matches: 8.

The CDR3 reads CASMNGEHTGELFF. For the CDR3, the DNA is TGCGCCAGCATGAACGGAGAACACACCGGGGAGCTGTTTTTT. The chain links TRBV5-1 to TRBJ2-2; no clear D. Germline V gene lookup returns CDR1 SGHRS and CDR2 YFSETQ. The CDR3 extends over 14 amino acids. Trimming stripped 6 bases from V and 3 bases from J, with 12 bases between.

The chain combines TRBV7-8 with TRBJ2-1, with 11 positions matching TRBD1. The CDR3 runs to 15 residues. Germline V gene data show CDR1 as SGHVS and CDR2 as FQNEAQ. With V trimmed by 0 bases and J by 6 bases, 1 base remained unmatched. CDR3 sequence: CASSLAGTGGNEQFF. The CDR3, as DNA: TGTGCCAGCAGCTTAGCCGGGACAGGGGGCAATGAGCAGTTCTTC.

There are a few counts of this clone. CDR3 loop: CASSQWDLAKNIQYF. DNA for the CDR3: TGCGCCAGCAGTCAATGGGACTTAGCCAAAAACATTCAGTACTTC. The V gene is TRBV23-1, the J gene TRBJ2-4, with D perhaps matching TRBD2 (6 bases). TRBV23-1 is sorted into the ORF group, with uncertain function. Deletions cut 1 base from V and 0 bases from J, with 7 bases between. The CDR3 loop spans 15 amino acids.

This sequence joins TRBV18 and TRBJ1-6; D possibly corresponds to TRBD1 (5 bases). Trimming took 2 bases from V and 1 from J, leaving 6 bases between them. CDR1 and CDR2 (germline): KGHSH, LQKENI. The CDR3 has 15 amino acids. DNA of the CDR3: TGTGCCAGCTCACCAGGGGGGTCCTATAATTCACCCCTCCACTTT. Amino acids: CASSPGGSYNSPLHF.

The chain is built from TRBV7-2 and TRBJ2-7, with D perhaps TRBD1 (5 bases). From germline, CDR1 is SGHTA and CDR2 FQGNSA. Trimming removed 5 bases from V and 6 bases from J, with 17 bases in between. This CDR3 region has 14 residues. CDR3 DNA: TGTGCCAGCAGCCTGCTGGGCAGGGCCGTCGAGCAGTACTTC. Translating it yields CASSLLGRAVEQYF.

The chain recombines TRBV19 with TRBJ2-2, with 7 bases aligning to TRBD2. The CDR3 totals 15 residues. Germline CDR1 reads LNHDA; CDR2 reads SQIVND (reference sequence). The V and J ends lost 3 bases and 6 bases, in that order; junction bases with no gene match: 7. This CDR3 is CASSIGGRGSGELFF. The CDR3 bases are TGTGCCAGTAGTATTGGCGGGAGAGGGTCCGGGGAGCTGTTTTTT.

Details on this clone: One end of the junction fails to match germline, which may point to a read error. The chain employs TRBV7-9 and TRBJ2-7; D is possibly TRBD2 (6 bases). Germline V CDR1 and CDR2: SEHNR, FQNEAQ (reference sequence). The CDR3 is 12 residues long. The CDR3 DNA reads TGTTCCAGCAGCTGGGAGGTGTACGAGCAGTACTTC. Protein sequence: CSSSWEVYEQYF.